This T cell receptor gamma chain was documented in a study of gamma delta lymphoproliferative disorders and STAT genes (dated by TCRdb to about 2018). For the wider study: Of the 9 Tgammadelta LGLL patients who were sequenced, 4 had symptomatic disease and 5 followed an indolent course. The LymphoTrack Dx TCRG Assay was used to build gamma-chain libraries from a minimum of 50 ng of genomic DNA. Because no corresponding Invivoscribe delta assay was available, delta-chain libraries were prepared according to the standard operating procedure of the EuroClonality-NGS working group. The study profiled TCR gamma and delta CDR3 repertoires by deep sequencing in Tgammadelta lymphoproliferative disease patients and healthy controls, within a larger immunophenotypic and STAT-mutation study. The TCR-sequenced pilot group comprised about nine Tgammadelta large granular lymphocyte leukemia patients and a couple of hepatosplenic T-cell lymphoma patients. To confirm results, a couple of gamma-chain samples and every delta-chain sample were sequenced twice.

TCR sequencing was performed on genomic DNA from peripheral blood mononuclear cells isolated from patients and controls. Of the sequenced patients, roughly five were male and six or seven were female, and the group's median age was about 65 years. All patients came from a single hematology unit in Padova, Italy, and their diagnoses were reclassified as T-LGLL or HSTCL using the 2017 WHO criteria. All patient samples were collected while patients were either off therapy or before therapy. In this sample, this clone turned up many times. Its antigen specificity is not known. No much larger clonotype is one base removed from it; base qualities were not supplied. What the authors observed across the whole study: It was noted by the authors that NGS specificity may be reduced at low frequencies, so confirmation of the public or private nature of leukemic clones is needed. Vgamma9-JgammaP and Vdelta2-Ddelta3-Jdelta1 rearrangements dominated major clones in indolent patients but were absent in symptomatic patients, who used less common gene combinations. When whole repertoires were clustered, gamma repertoires from patients formed a group apart from those of healthy controls, but delta repertoires showed no separation between the groups. Control T cells likely spanned varied maturation stages, while leukemic cells were skewed toward terminal effectors, potentially limiting patient-control comparisons. Nearly all major patient gamma and delta clonotypes were public, shared with at least one healthy donor; only two gamma clonotypes were private to disease.

The CDR3 contains 14 residues, cysteine and phenylalanine counted. Only the CDR3 region is kept as DNA, spanning 42 bases read in frame from base 1. CDR1 and CDR2, per the germline V gene (reference sequence), are VTNTFY and YDVSTARD. Germline trimming: 2 bases from V, 0 bases from J; junction bases outside gene matches: 4. In both library methods, multiplex PCR was carried out with primers targeting conserved V and J regions of the TCR genes. The amplicons were purified, pooled and then sequenced on an Illumina MiSeq platform. The original methods were these. V(D)J alignment, clonotype assembly and translation were done with MiXCR, while functionality assessment and CDR3 repertoire analyses were done with VDJtools. The IMGT definition of CDR3 was applied, and only productive sequences using functional genes were analyzed, with ORF genes and pseudogenes left out. A custom Python script searched for identical amino acid CDR3s of major clonotypes (frequency >=5%) across all patients and controls. A one-sided non-parametric Wilcoxon test was used to compare clonotype frequencies between patients and controls. TCRdb called clones afresh from the public reads with CATT; identical DNA rows were later merged. The V and J calls and clone size come from TCRdb's table, not from the authors' own analysis. Here the sample has roughly 2,500 gamma-chain clones; around 12% occur a single time. The top ten clones comprise around four fifths of the sample.

Material for sequencing was blood. The clonotype was recovered from a human donor with gamma-delta T-cell large granular lymphocyte leukemia. The chain is assembled from TRGV3 and TRGJ1 or TRGJ2. TCRdb records no J gene; here it was assigned by comparing the DNA to germline. The CDR3 region: CATWDTPNYYKKLF. The DNA is as follows: TGTGCCACCTGGGACACCCCGAATTATTATAAGAAACTCTTT.